This TCR beta chain was documented in a study of blood T cell repertoires in COVID-19 (dated by TCRdb to about 2020). A note on the overall study: The collaborator samples originated in the United States, Italy and Spain and spanned the acute and convalescent phases of COVID-19. The samples were drawn from two sources: the first 160 participants of the ongoing ImmuneRACE study, and 1,000 to 1,500 subjects contributed by 6 global collaborators. Where HLA class I and class II types were available, the types were taken from metadata supplied by the sample provider, not from assay-based typing. A de-identified subject ID, COVID-19 status, age in years and sex were almost always included in the sample metadata. The dataset comprised deeply sampled blood TCRbeta repertoires from subjects exposed to, actively infected with, or recovered from COVID-19. The repertoires were released in a freely available public database meant as a resource for research on the immune response to SARS-CoV-2. The prospective study material was composed of cDNA or gDNA derived from T cells, B-cell-depleted T cells, or PBMCs. Broader findings and caveats from the paper: Clinical and demographic metadata were provided uncurated, with the amount varying by source and participant.

V and J lose 2 bases and 7 bases, and a span of 8 bases separates them. Reading the germline V gene gives CDR1 KGHSH and CDR2 LQKENI. The CDR3 sequence holds 13 residues, the cysteine and phenylalanine included. The read is trimmed to its CDR3 DNA, 39 bases read in frame from base 1. The immunoSEQ Assay, a bias-controlled multiplex PCR, was used to amplify TCRbeta CDR3 regions from genomic DNA. From the authors' description of their analysis: Within the assay, amplification of reference gene primers was used to estimate how many nucleated cells each sample contained. To quantify the absolute abundance of each unique TCRbeta CDR3 rearrangement, sequence reads were collapsed and filtered. For each sample, productive Simpson clonality was calculated as the square root of Simpson's diversity index over productive rearrangements. Imported from immuneACCESS, the table was reduced by TCRdb to in-frame sequences with V and J called. These copies leave out some clones; in studies compared against another copy, an unresolved V gene accounts for under half, and the cause of the remainder is not known. The V and J calls and clone size were taken over from that table, and D and trimming were inferred from the DNA. This sample is represented by 100,000 or so clones; approximately 86% of them were singletons. Less than 3.5% of the sample comes from the top ten.

This clone is a singleton in its sample. Its antigen has not been determined. Qualities for individual bases were not recorded, and no much larger clone is one base off. In the prospective study, participants were about 18 to 100 years old, resided in about two dozen geographic areas of the United States, and were enrolled through a virtual design. In the prospective study, participants were assigned to cohorts based on the clinical history participants reported in a screening survey and a study questionnaire. ImmuneRACE Cohort 3 recovered participants were defined by two consecutive negative NP/OP PCR tests, healthcare professional clearance, or symptom resolution. In the prospective study, whole blood, serum and a nasopharyngeal or oropharyngeal swab were collected from each participant by mobile phlebotomists. Over a roughly two-month period, participants in the prospective study had the option of providing additional blood draws and questionnaires. Blood samples from the prospective study were shipped frozen or at room temperature prior to DNA extraction.

The receptor's source is a woman between 50 and 59 years old who had recovered from COVID-19. The rearranged chain carries TRBV18 and TRBJ1-4; the D gene cannot be resolved reliably. The sample was PBMCs or T cells enriched from blood (not recorded which). The CDR3 in this case is CASSPGLLEKLFF. The nucleotide sequence is given as TGTGCCAGCTCACCAGGGCTGCTTGAAAAACTGTTTTTT.